Below, one T cell receptor (beta chain) is given with its context. Its antigen is not known. This record belongs to a study of graft-versus-host responses after intestinal transplantation. The data were produced by immunoSEQ multiplex PCR, yet TCRdb's version contains in-frame clones alone and is incomplete. The table shows 150,000 or so clones, with about 90% occurring only once. The CDR3 contains 15 residues. Unmatched junction bases numbered 8, after V lost 3 bases and J lost 7 bases. In germline, CDR1 is MGHRA, CDR2 YSYEKL. The source of this sequence is a human donor who received an intestinal transplant. The rearrangement links TRBV4-1 to TRBJ2-1, with 8 positions matching TRBD1. The sequenced sample was unstimulated CD4+ T cells sorted from spleen or lymph node cells, obtained before intestinal transplant. This chain's CDR3 is CASSHTGGRANEQFF. The CDR3 DNA reads as TGCGCCAGCAGCCACACAGGGGGGCGCGCTAATGAGCAGTTCTTC.